One and the same sample provided the 24 T cell receptor beta chains below, sequenced in a study of T cell repertoires in cytomegalovirus infection. TCRdb processed the reads anew with MiXCR; each CDR3 protein has one entry. The sample carries 490,000 or so distinct CDR3 sequences, 11% recorded once. What was sequenced was PBMCs. These receptors were obtained from a human donor in good health (CMV status not recorded). Some clones in this sample may be carry-over from other donors' samples.

Comment on this clonotype: A much larger clone differs by one base, so this may be a read error. The rearrangement joins TRBV2 to TRBJ1-2; TRBD1 matches 7 bases. From germline, CDR1 is SNHLY and CDR2 FYNNEI. V shed 11 bases, J shed 0 bases, and the junction held 18 bases outside the gene matches. The CDR3 runs to 17 residues. The CDR3 here is CACTLPRTGVTNYGYTF. In nucleotides, the CDR3 is TGTGCCTGCACCCTCCCCCGGACAGGAGTAACTAACTATGGCTACACCTTC.

Many counts were recorded for this clonotype. This chain uses TRBV4-1 with TRBJ2-7; D remains ambiguous. This CDR3 comprises 15 residues. Trimming removed 3 bases from V and 0 bases from J, with 12 bases in between. Germline values: CDR1 MGHRA, CDR2 YSYEKL. DNA for the CDR3: TGCGCCAGCAGCCACCTGGACGGTAGCTCCTACGAGCAGTACTTC. This encodes CASSHLDGSSYEQYF.

This clonotype has at least ten counts. The chain links TRBV5-5 to TRBJ2-1; no firm D call. Per germline, CDR1 SGHKS and CDR2 YYEKEE (reference sequence). The V and J ends lost 4 bases and 8 bases respectively, with 10 bases between them. This CDR3 comprises 12 residues. Written as DNA, the CDR3 is TGTGCCAGCAGCCCCGGACCCCATGAGCAGTTCTTC. Protein product: CASSPGPHEQFF.

The table lists this clonotype with many counts. The V call is TRBV7-9, the J call TRBJ1-2; 7 positions match TRBD1. V trimming: 5 bases; J trimming: 6 bases; junction bases outside the gene matches: 3. Germline V gives CDR1 SEHNR, CDR2 FQNEAQ (reference sequence). CDR3 length equals 12 residues. The CDR3 reads CASSRTGDGYTF. The CDR3 bases are TGTGCCAGCAGCCGGACAGGTGATGGCTACACCTTC.

The chain recombines TRBV5-1 with TRBJ2-7; 10 positions agree with TRBD1. Germline lookup yields CDR1 SGHRS and CDR2 YFSETQ. Unmatched junction bases numbered 7, after V lost 4 bases and J lost 6 bases. This CDR3 is built from 14 residues. CDR3 DNA sequence: TGCGCCAGCAGCAACGGACAGGGGGTTGGCGAGCAGTACTTC. Amino acids: CASSNGQGVGEQYF.

This clonotype was counted a few times. The chain joins TRBV28 to TRBJ1-5; a weak D match, TRBD1 (5 bases). This CDR3 comprises 17 residues. Germline CDR1 is MDHEN and CDR2 is SYDVKM. Trimming took off 5 bases at V and 2 bases at J, with 19 bases between the two ends. CDR3 in amino acids: CASSLRDRRVGNQPQHF. The DNA of the CDR3 is TGTGCCAGCAGTCTCCGGGACCGTCGGGTTGGCAATCAGCCCCAGCATTTT.

This clonotype was seen at least ten times. This chain uses TRBV10-3 with TRBJ2-1; no reliable D call. Trimming left V 2 bases short and J 6 bases short, with 2 bases between. The V gene's germline CDR1 is ENHRY and CDR2 SYGVKD. There are 11 residues in the CDR3. CDR3 residues: CAISESNEQFF. The DNA of the CDR3 is TGTGCCATCAGTGAGAGCAATGAGCAGTTCTTC.

V usage is TRBV25-1 and J usage is TRBJ1-5; D gene unclear. Trimming left V 7 bases short and J 6 bases short, with 13 bases between. Germline CDR1 is MGHDK and CDR2 is SYGVNS. The CDR3 consists of 13 residues. CDR3: CASTPAAGQPQHF. The CDR3 coding sequence is TGTGCCAGCACTCCCGCGGCGGGTCAGCCCCAGCATTTT.

This clonotype was recorded at least ten times. V usage is TRBV15 and J usage is TRBJ1-1, with D unresolved. The CDR3 covers 17 residues. The germline V gene has CDR1 LNHNV and CDR2 YYDKDF (reference sequence). Between the trimmed V and J ends, which lost 0 bases and 5 bases, there was a span of 19 bases. The CDR3 is CATSREPPLRAETEAFF. CDR3 coding DNA: TGTGCCACCAGCAGAGAGCCTCCCCTCAGAGCAGAAACTGAAGCTTTCTTT.

The CDR3 nucleotides are TGCAGCGTACGTTTTGGTAGCGGGCTATACAATGAGCAGTTCTTC. As protein: CSVRFGSGLYNEQFF. V and J are TRBV29-1 and TRBJ2-1, with 7 bases fitting TRBD2. The CDR3 contains 15 residues. V dropped 6 bases and J dropped 4; count of bases not matched to a gene: 12. Germline V gene sequence: CDR1 SQVTM, CDR2 ANQGSEA.

The chain joins TRBV20-1 to TRBJ2-7, with TRBD2 identical over 11 bases. V lost 6 bases and J lost 4; bases outside the gene matches: 5. The germline CDR1 and CDR2 sequences are DFQATT and SNEGSKA (reference sequence). The CDR3 sequence is 13 residues long. DNA of the CDR3: TGCAGTGCCCATTTAGCGGGGGGGTACGAGCAGTACTTC. Amino acid sequence: CSAHLAGGYEQYF.

There are many counts of this clonotype. The chain uses TRBV7-2 and TRBJ2-7, with 7 bases identical to TRBD2. Germline trimming cut 4 bases from V and 4 bases from J; bases unmatched to any gene: 4. The V gene's germline CDR1 is SGHTA and CDR2 FQGNSA. The CDR3 loop spans 13 amino acids. Written as DNA, the CDR3 is TGTGCCAGCAGCTGGGACTATCTTTACGAGCAGTACTTC. This gives the protein CASSWDYLYEQYF.

The rearrangement links TRBV12-3 or TRBV12-4 to TRBJ1-1, with D perhaps TRBD1 (6 bases). This CDR3 region has 13 residues. V was clipped by 6 bases and J by 4 bases, with 12 bases between them. CDR3 sequence reads: CASSRTGFTEAFF. In nucleotides, the CDR3 is TGTGCCAGCAGCAGAACAGGGTTCACTGAAGCTTTCTTT.

This clonotype was detected many times. V usage is TRBV5-1 and J usage is TRBJ1-5; D might be TRBD1 (5 bases). From germline, CDR1 is SGHRS and CDR2 YFSETQ. Deletions cut 4 bases from V and 3 bases from J, with 14 bases between. This CDR3 comprises 15 residues. The DNA of the CDR3 is TGCGCCAGCAGCCCGGACGGACAAGTCAATCAGCCCCAGCATTTT. Protein product: CASSPDGQVNQPQHF. Drawing the rest from reference TRBV5-1 and TRBJ1-5, the complete variable domain is KAGVTQTPRYLIKTRGQQVTLSCSPISGHRSVSWYQQTPGQGLQFLFEYFSETQRNKGNFPGRFSGRQFSNSRSEMNVSTLELGDSALYLCASSPDGQVNQPQHFGDGTRLSIL.

Only a few counts were recorded for this clonotype. The chain couples TRBV27 to TRBJ2-7; no clear D gene. V was cut by 5 bases and J by 3 bases, with 11 bases left in between. Germline-derived CDR1 and CDR2 are MNHEY and SMNVEV (reference sequence). The length of the CDR3 is 13 residues. In nucleotides, the CDR3 is TGTGCCAGCAGTATGGACGTAGACTACGAGCAGTACTTC. The encoded protein is CASSMDVDYEQYF.

The chain has TRBV3-1 and TRBJ2-7; 8 nucleotides match TRBD2. This CDR3 spans 15 amino acids. Trimming took 3 bases from V and 2 from J; bases not matched to a gene: 6. Germline V gene lookup returns CDR1 LGHDT and CDR2 YNNKEL (reference sequence). The CDR3, as DNA: TGTGCCAGCAGCCACCCTAGCGGGTTGGCCTACGAGCAGTACTTC. Translating gives CASSHPSGLAYEQYF.

This clonotype was seen a handful of times. This chain joins TRBV27 and TRBJ2-1; 7 positions agree with TRBD2. V gave up 5 bases and J gave up 5 bases; unmatched junction bases: 6. Germline V gene sequence: CDR1 MNHEY, CDR2 SMNVEV (reference sequence). This CDR3 is 14 amino acids long. CDR3 DNA: TGTGCCAGCAGTCCCTGGCGGGGGAACAATGAGCAGTTCTTC. This translates into CASSPWRGNNEQFF.

This clonotype has ten or more counts. The chain couples TRBV6-1 to TRBJ2-7, with D possibly TRBD1 on 6 matching bases. CDR1 is MNHNS and CDR2 is SASEGT in the germline V gene. The CDR3 runs 15 residues. Trimming removed 3 bases from V and 5 bases from J, with 17 bases in between. CDR3 DNA sequence: TGTGCCAGCAGTGATGGTCAGGGGCTTCGGAACGAGCAGTACTTC. Translation: CASSDGQGLRNEQYF.

This clonotype was recorded a few times. The chain joins TRBV4-2 to TRBJ1-2; TRBD1 matches at 7 bases. The CDR3 runs 16 residues. J lost 1 base, V lost 4 bases, and 9 bases had no gene match. Germline CDR1 and CDR2: LGHNA and YNFKEQ. CDR3 amino acids: CASSRIQGRDNYGYTF. CDR3 DNA sequence: TGTGCCAGCAGCCGCATACAGGGGAGGGATAACTATGGCTACACCTTC.

This clonotype was observed at least ten times. The chain is built from TRBV11-2 and TRBJ2-7; TRBD2 matches at 9 bases. The CDR3 is made up of 15 amino acids. V was clipped by 6 bases and J by 5 bases; unmatched bases: 11. Germline CDR1 and CDR2: SGHAT and FQNNGV. CDR3 sequence: CASRRIGGRADEQYF. In DNA form, the CDR3 reads TGTGCCAGCAGGAGGATTGGCGGGAGGGCGGACGAGCAGTACTTC.

This clonotype was detected many times. The genes are TRBV27 and TRBJ2-5; 7 nucleotides line up with TRBD1. Germline lookup yields CDR1 MNHEY and CDR2 SMNVEV (reference sequence). The CDR3 contains 15 residues. Trimming at V came to 3 bases and at J to 2 bases, leaving 6 bases not matched to a gene. The chain's CDR3 is CASSFENRGQETQYF. The CDR3 DNA is TGTGCCAGCAGTTTTGAAAACAGGGGACAAGAGACCCAGTACTTC.

This clonotype has a count of ten or more. The chain joins TRBV29-1 to TRBJ2-1; perhaps TRBD1 as D (7 bases). Germline V gene lookup returns CDR1 SQVTM and CDR2 ANQGSEA. The CDR3 consists of 15 residues. Trimming left V 1 base short and J 5 bases short, with 15 bases between. The CDR3 region has the DNA TGCAGCGTTGAAGCCCGGGGGCAGGGGGACAATGAGCAGTTCTTC. It translates to CSVEARGQGDNEQFF.

The gene calls are TRBV29-1 and TRBJ2-1; 9 bases map to TRBD1. This CDR3 has 12 amino acids. Germline loops: CDR1 SQVTM, CDR2 ANQGSEA. The ends lost 7 bases at V and 7 bases at J; junction bases unmatched: 5. DNA for the CDR3: TGCAGCGCAATTGACAGGGGGAATGAGCAGTTCTTC. This encodes CSAIDRGNEQFF.

This chain uses TRBV6-2 or TRBV6-3 with TRBJ2-1, with D possibly matching TRBD2 (6 bases). Germline V gene lookup returns CDR1 MNHEY and CDR2 SVGEGT. V gave up 6 bases and J gave up 2 bases, with 17 bases separating them. This CDR3 contains 16 residues. Here the CDR3 DNA reads TGTGCCAGCAGCCCTCTCTTAGCGGAAACCTACAATGAGCAGTTCTTC. Amino acids: CASSPLLAETYNEQFF.